This T cell receptor (beta chain) was identified during a study of cytomegalovirus exposure and HLA in healthy donors. Study summary: From donors who were HLA-typed, an early data release held 65 million to 85 million unique TCRs.

This CDR3 comprises 14 residues. Unmatched junction bases numbered 5, after V lost 3 bases and J lost 4 bases. The V gene's germline CDR1 is SGDLS and CDR2 YYNGEE. General study points: A later analysis revealed that TCR association rates differed between HLA loci, peaking at DRB1 and bottoming out at HLA-C.

This PCR relied on a set of 60 Vbeta primers and 13 Jbeta primers. Measured with immunoSEQ multiplex PCR; TCRdb has only the in-frame clones, and not every one. The data contain 100,000 to 150,000 clones, less than 80% of them singletons. A remark on this clone: The antigen is unknown.

Specimen: PBMCs. The TCR was taken from a middle-aged man in good health and CMV-seropositive. The chain recombines TRBV9 with TRBJ2-3; 7 bases are shared with TRBD1. The CDR3 loop is CASSAYRGSDTQYF. DNA of the CDR3: TGTGCCAGCAGCGCCTACAGGGGTTCAGATACGCAGTATTTT.